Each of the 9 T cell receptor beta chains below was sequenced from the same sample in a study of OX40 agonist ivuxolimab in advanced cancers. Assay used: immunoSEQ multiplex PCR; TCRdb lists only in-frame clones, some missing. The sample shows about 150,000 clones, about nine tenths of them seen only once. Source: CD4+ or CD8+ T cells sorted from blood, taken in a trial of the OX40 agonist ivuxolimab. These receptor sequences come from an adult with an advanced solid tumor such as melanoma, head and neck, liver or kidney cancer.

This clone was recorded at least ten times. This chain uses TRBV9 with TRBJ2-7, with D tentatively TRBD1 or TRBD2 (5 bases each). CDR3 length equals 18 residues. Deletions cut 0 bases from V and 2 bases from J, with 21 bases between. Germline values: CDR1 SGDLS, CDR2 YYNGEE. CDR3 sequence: CASSVGGSGDSSPYEQYF. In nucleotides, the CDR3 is TGTGCCAGCAGCGTAGGCGGGTCCGGTGACAGTTCACCCTACGAGCAGTACTTC.

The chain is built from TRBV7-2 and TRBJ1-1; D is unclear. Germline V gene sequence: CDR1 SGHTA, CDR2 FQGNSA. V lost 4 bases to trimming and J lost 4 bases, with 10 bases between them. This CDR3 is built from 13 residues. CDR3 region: CASSSQGGTEAFF. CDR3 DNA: TGTGCCAGCAGCTCGCAAGGTGGCACTGAAGCTTTCTTT.

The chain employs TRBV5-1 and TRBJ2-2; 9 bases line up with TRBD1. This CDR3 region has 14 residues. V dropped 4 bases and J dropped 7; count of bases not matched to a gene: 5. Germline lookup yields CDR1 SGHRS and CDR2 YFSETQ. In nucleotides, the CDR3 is TGCGCCAGCAGCCCCGGACAGGGGAACGGGGAGCTGTTTTTT. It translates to CASSPGQGNGELFF.

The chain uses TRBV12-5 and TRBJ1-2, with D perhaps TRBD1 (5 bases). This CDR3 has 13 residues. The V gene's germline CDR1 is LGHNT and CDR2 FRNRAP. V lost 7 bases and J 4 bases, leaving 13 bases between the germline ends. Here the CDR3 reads CASVSRVSYGYTF. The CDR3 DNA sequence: TGTGCTAGTGTCTCCAGGGTTTCCTATGGCTACACCTTC.

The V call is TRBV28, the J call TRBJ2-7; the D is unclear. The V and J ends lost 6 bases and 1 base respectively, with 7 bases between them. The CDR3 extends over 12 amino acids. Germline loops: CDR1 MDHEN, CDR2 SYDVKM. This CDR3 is CASSLGSYEQYF. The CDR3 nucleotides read TGTGCCAGCAGCTTAGGGTCCTACGAGCAGTACTTC.

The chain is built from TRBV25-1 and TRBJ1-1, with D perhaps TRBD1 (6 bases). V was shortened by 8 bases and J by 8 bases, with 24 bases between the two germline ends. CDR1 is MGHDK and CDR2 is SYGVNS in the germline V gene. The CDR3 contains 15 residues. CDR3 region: CASGGGGASFREAFF. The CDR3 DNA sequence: TGTGCCAGCGGGGGCGGGGGCGCTAGTTTTAGGGAAGCTTTCTTT.

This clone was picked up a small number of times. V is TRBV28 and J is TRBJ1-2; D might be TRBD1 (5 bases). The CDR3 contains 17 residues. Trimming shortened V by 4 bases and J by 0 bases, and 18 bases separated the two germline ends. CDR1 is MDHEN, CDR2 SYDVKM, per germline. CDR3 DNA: TGTGCCAGCAGTTACGTTGGGGGGAGGAAAGCTAACTATGGCTACACCTTC. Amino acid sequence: CASSYVGGRKANYGYTF.

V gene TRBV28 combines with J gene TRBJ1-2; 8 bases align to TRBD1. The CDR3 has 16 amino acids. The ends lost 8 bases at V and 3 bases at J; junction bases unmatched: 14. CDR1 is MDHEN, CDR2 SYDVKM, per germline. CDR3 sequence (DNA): TGTGCCAGCTGGGCACAGGGGGAAAAAGCACACTATGGCTACACCTTC. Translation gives CASWAQGEKAHYGYTF.

The CDR3, as DNA: TGTGCCAGTAGGGACGCAACTAATGAAAAACTGTTTTTT. Protein sequence: CASRDATNEKLFF. The gene calls are TRBV27 and TRBJ1-4, with a weak D call TRBD1 (5 bases). The CDR3 loop spans 13 amino acids. Germline V gene lookup returns CDR1 MNHEY and CDR2 SMNVEV (reference sequence). V was shortened by 9 bases and J by 0 bases, with 8 bases between the two germline ends.